What follows describes a single TCR beta chain. No antigen is known for it. The CDR3 contains 11 residues. Trimming shortened V by 4 bases and J by 3 bases, and 3 bases separated the two germline ends. Germline CDR1 SGHRS, CDR2 YFSETQ. This record belongs to a study of a mutant IDH1 vaccine in newly diagnosed glioma. Whole-study context: First vaccine doses came 4-6 weeks after radiotherapy alone, or with temozolomide cycles.

General study results and limits: The authors found pseudoprogression apparently unrelated to changes in top peripheral T cell clonotypes.

Time point given: week 47, end of study. The content of each vaccine dose was 300 ug of mutant IDH1 20-mer peptide, and topical imiquimod accompanied it. Patients in the study were vaccinated eight times, receiving shots in weeks 1, 3, 5, 7, 11, 15, 19 and 23. The assay was immunoSEQ multiplex PCR, and TCRdb's table has in-frame clones only and misses some. The sample holds some 34,000 clones, around 90% seen once. This specimen consisted of PBMCs, obtained from a glioma patient whose treatment included an IDH1 peptide vaccine. This chain joins TRBV5-1 and TRBJ2-3; the D is unclear. The sequence was obtained from a woman aged 40 to 49 with glioma. The CDR3 loop reads CASSQTDTQYF. The CDR3 DNA follows: TGCGCCAGCAGCCAGACAGATACGCAGTATTTT.